The next 2 T cell receptor beta chains were all read from a single sample in a study of T cell repertoires in cytomegalovirus infection. TCRdb independently ran MiXCR on the reads; one entry per CDR3 protein. The data contain around 310,000 distinct CDR3 sequences, around a sixth of them seen just once; the ten biggest clones take up about 12%. The sample was PBMCs. These receptors all come from a human donor in good health (CMV status not recorded). Some clones in this sample may be carry-over from other donors' samples.

This clonotype was picked up many times. The gene calls are TRBV7-2 and TRBJ1-2; 9 bases are shared with TRBD1. The CDR3 covers 14 residues. V gave up 5 bases and J gave up 8 bases; unmatched junction bases: 9. Germline loops: CDR1 SGHTA, CDR2 FQGNSA. CDR3 sequence reads: CASSLPMTGGGYTF. For the CDR3, the DNA is TGTGCCAGCAGCCTTCCCATGACAGGGGGAGGCTACACCTTC.

V gene TRBV6-2 or TRBV6-3 combines with J gene TRBJ2-1; 8 bases fit TRBD2. CDR1 is MNHEY, CDR2 SVGEGT, per germline. V shed 7 bases and J 7 bases; nucleotides not matched to a gene: 9. The CDR3 sequence is 14 residues long. The CDR3: CASNGGGSRNEQFF. In DNA form, the CDR3 reads TGTGCCAGCAACGGGGGGGGCTCTCGGAATGAGCAGTTCTTC.